This entry describes one TCR beta chain. Its antigen is not identified. This entry comes from a study of blood T cells in healthy people across ages. Study information: Researchers report that template switching captured about one barcoded beta molecule per two T cells. Study-wide findings and caveats: Measured against age, TCR beta diversity per million T cells decreased in a roughly linear manner. Both naive CD4+ cell counts and diversity were greater in long-lived donors than in aged donors.

Through a sample-barcoded 5' primer and a J-beta primer mix, a second PCR was run for roughly 6 to 12 cycles. Each cDNA molecule carried a tag from a template-switch adaptor that contained 12 random nucleotides. TCRdb ran MiXCR on the 5' RACE reads and lists one entry per CDR3 protein. This table holds about 640,000 distinct CDR3 sequences, roughly 53% found once. The clonotype originates from a man aged 60-69 years in good health. Source material: blood.

The DNA for the CDR3 is TGTGCCAGCTGGGAGAGTGGCAGGGGGAGGTACGAGCAGTACTTC. Its translation is CASWESGRGRYEQYF. The V and J genes are TRBV5-6 and TRBJ2-7, with D tentatively TRBD1 (7 bases). The germline V and J ends were trimmed by 7 bases and 4 bases, with 21 bases remaining between them. The CDR3 runs 15 residues. Germline assignment: CDR1 SGHDT and CDR2 YYEEEE.